This T cell receptor beta chain was found in a study of identical twins. The CDR3 sequence is 15 residues long. From germline, CDR1 is SGHRS and CDR2 YFSETQ. V dropped 4 bases and J dropped 4 bases, with 15 bases sitting between them. From the 5' RACE reads, TCRdb called clonotypes with MiXCR, one entry per CDR3 protein. The sample carries 550,000 to 700,000 distinct CDR3 sequences, 21% recorded once. This same sample was also taken into another study, of T cells expressing NK-cell markers.

The sequence was collected from a woman younger than 35 in good health. V is TRBV5-1 and J is TRBJ2-1; D is possibly TRBD1 or TRBD2 (5 bases each). Sequences were obtained from PBMCs. In DNA, the CDR3 is TGCGCCAGCAGCCCCGCTGGGACGGAATACAATGAGCAGTTCTTC. Amino acids: CASSPAGTEYNEQFF.